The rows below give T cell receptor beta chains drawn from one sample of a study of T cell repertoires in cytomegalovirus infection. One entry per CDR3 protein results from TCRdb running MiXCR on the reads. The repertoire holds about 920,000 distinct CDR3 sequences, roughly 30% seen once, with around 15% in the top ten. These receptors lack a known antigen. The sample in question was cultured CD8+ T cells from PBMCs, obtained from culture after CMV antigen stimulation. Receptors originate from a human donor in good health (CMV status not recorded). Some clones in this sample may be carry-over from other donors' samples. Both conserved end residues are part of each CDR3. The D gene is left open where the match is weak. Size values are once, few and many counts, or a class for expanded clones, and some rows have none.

CDR3 protein: CAIRDPSTDTQYF; CDR3 DNA: TGTGCCATCAGGGACCCAAGCACAGATACGCAGTATTTT; D gene: -; clone size: few; J gene: TRBJ2-3; V gene: TRBV10-3
CDR3 protein: CASSSWDLFQDTDTQYF; CDR3 DNA: TGTGCCAGCAGCTCCTGGGACCTATTCCAAGACACAGATACGCAGTATTTT; D gene: -; clone size: -; J gene: TRBJ2-3; V gene: TRBV11-1
CDR3 protein: CASSEFWIGRATRNSGANVLTF; CDR3 DNA: TGTGCCAGCAGTGAATTTTGGATTGGACGGGCTACTAGGAACTCTGGGGCCAACGTCCTGACTTTC; D gene: -; clone size: many; J gene: TRBJ2-6; V gene: TRBV6-1
CDR3 protein: CASSDREYSGANVLTF; CDR3 DNA: TGTGCCAGTAGTGACAGGGAATACTCTGGGGCCAACGTCCTGACTTTC; D gene: TRBD1; clone size: -; J gene: TRBJ2-6; V gene: TRBV19
CDR3 protein: CASRKAGNEQFF; CDR3 DNA: TGTGCCAGCAGGAAGGCAGGGAATGAGCAGTTCTTC; D gene: -; clone size: -; J gene: TRBJ2-1; V gene: TRBV7-6
CDR3 protein: CASSFLGTPYDEQFF; CDR3 DNA: TGTGCCAGCAGTTTTCTAGGGACACCTTACGATGAGCAGTTCTTC; D gene: -; clone size: -; J gene: TRBJ2-1; V gene: TRBV28
CDR3 protein: CASSIPTTGELFF; CDR3 DNA: TGTGCCAGCAGCATACCGACCACCGGGGAGCTGTTTTTT; D gene: -; clone size: many; J gene: TRBJ2-2; V gene: TRBV7-6
CDR3 protein: CATSRGGLLDTQYF; CDR3 DNA: TGTGCCACCAGCAGAGGCGGACTCCTCGATACGCAGTATTTT; D gene: -; clone size: few; J gene: TRBJ2-3; V gene: TRBV15
CDR3 protein: CAISELVGIDKRNYGYTF; CDR3 DNA: TGTGCCATCAGTGAGTTAGTGGGGATAGACAAGAGGAACTATGGCTACACCTTC; D gene: -; clone size: -; J gene: TRBJ1-2; V gene: TRBV10-3
CDR3 protein: CSVDGGGPQETQYF; CDR3 DNA: TGCAGCGTTGACGGGGGGGGCCCCCAAGAGACCCAGTACTTC; D gene: TRBD2; clone size: -; J gene: TRBJ2-5; V gene: TRBV29-1
CDR3 protein: CASSLAGDGPNEKLFF; CDR3 DNA: TGTGCCAGCAGCTTAGCGGGGGACGGTCCTAATGAAAAACTGTTTTTT; D gene: -; clone size: -; J gene: TRBJ1-4; V gene: TRBV7-6
CDR3 protein: CASSWGASYNEQFF; CDR3 DNA: TGTGCCAGTAGTTGGGGGGCTTCCTACAATGAGCAGTTCTTC; D gene: -; clone size: -; J gene: TRBJ2-1; V gene: TRBV19
CDR3 protein: CASSEGAFNQPQHF; CDR3 DNA: TGTGCCAGCAGCGAGGGGGCCTTCAATCAGCCCCAGCATTTT; D gene: TRBD1; clone size: few; J gene: TRBJ1-5; V gene: TRBV9
CDR3 protein: CASRTGLAGPTGELFF; CDR3 DNA: TGTGCCAGCAGGACTGGACTAGCGGGGCCTACCGGGGAGCTGTTTTTT; D gene: TRBD2; clone size: -; J gene: TRBJ2-2; V gene: TRBV6-8
CDR3 protein: CASSPRTSGATLPTDTQYF; CDR3 DNA: TGTGCCAGCAGCCCTCGGACTAGCGGGGCAACCCTACCCACAGATACGCAGTATTTT; D gene: TRBD2; clone size: many; J gene: TRBJ2-3; V gene: TRBV7-6
CDR3 protein: CASSQGGLAGVNTGKLFF; CDR3 DNA: TGCGCCAGCAGCCAAGGAGGGCTAGCGGGGGTGAACACCGGGAAGCTGTTTTTT; D gene: TRBD2; clone size: -; J gene: TRBJ2-2; V gene: TRBV4-3
CDR3 protein: CASRLRSFRTNGNTIYF; CDR3 DNA: TGTGCCAGCAGGTTACGGAGCTTTCGAACAAACGGAAACACCATATATTTT; D gene: -; clone size: -; J gene: TRBJ1-3; V gene: TRBV6-5
CDR3 protein: CASSSGGQNSPLHF; CDR3 DNA: TGTGCCAGCAGCTCAGGGGGCCAGAATTCACCCCTCCACTTT; D gene: TRBD1; clone size: -; J gene: TRBJ1-6; V gene: TRBV7-9
CDR3 protein: CASSPGVPGGTYEQYF; CDR3 DNA: TGTGCCAGCTCACCGGGGGTCCCAGGGGGCACTTACGAGCAGTACTTC; D gene: TRBD1; clone size: -; J gene: TRBJ2-7; V gene: TRBV18
CDR3 protein: CASSDWTAQETQYF; CDR3 DNA: TGTGCCAGCAGTGATTGGACAGCCCAAGAGACCCAGTACTTC; D gene: -; clone size: -; J gene: TRBJ2-5; V gene: TRBV28
CDR3 protein: CASSGTGTNSPLHF; CDR3 DNA: TGTGCCAGCAGTGGGACAGGGACTAATTCACCCCTCCACTTT; D gene: TRBD1; clone size: -; J gene: TRBJ1-6; V gene: TRBV2
CDR3 protein: CASSQDNSPNQPQHF; CDR3 DNA: TGTGCCAGCAGCCAAGATAACAGCCCCAATCAGCCCCAGCATTTT; D gene: -; clone size: -; J gene: TRBJ1-5; V gene: TRBV3-1
CDR3 protein: CASSQGRQGPPKTQYF; CDR3 DNA: TGCGCCAGCAGCCAAGGCAGACAAGGGCCCCCGAAGACCCAGTACTTC; D gene: -; clone size: few; J gene: TRBJ2-5; V gene: TRBV4-3
CDR3 protein: CASSLLAGGTNEQFF; CDR3 DNA: TGTGCCAGCAGTCTCCTAGCGGGGGGGACTAATGAGCAGTTCTTC; D gene: TRBD2; clone size: many; J gene: TRBJ2-1; V gene: TRBV12-3/TRBV12-4
CDR3 protein: CAVRGGDATDTQYF; CDR3 DNA: TGTGCCGTTAGAGGTGGAGACGCCACAGATACGCAGTATTTT; D gene: -; clone size: -; J gene: TRBJ2-3; V gene: TRBV19
CDR3 protein: CASSFVGTGGVRYQETQYF; CDR3 DNA: TGTGCCAGCAGTTTTGTGGGGACAGGGGGCGTTAGGTACCAAGAGACCCAGTACTTC; D gene: TRBD1; clone size: few; J gene: TRBJ2-5; V gene: TRBV28